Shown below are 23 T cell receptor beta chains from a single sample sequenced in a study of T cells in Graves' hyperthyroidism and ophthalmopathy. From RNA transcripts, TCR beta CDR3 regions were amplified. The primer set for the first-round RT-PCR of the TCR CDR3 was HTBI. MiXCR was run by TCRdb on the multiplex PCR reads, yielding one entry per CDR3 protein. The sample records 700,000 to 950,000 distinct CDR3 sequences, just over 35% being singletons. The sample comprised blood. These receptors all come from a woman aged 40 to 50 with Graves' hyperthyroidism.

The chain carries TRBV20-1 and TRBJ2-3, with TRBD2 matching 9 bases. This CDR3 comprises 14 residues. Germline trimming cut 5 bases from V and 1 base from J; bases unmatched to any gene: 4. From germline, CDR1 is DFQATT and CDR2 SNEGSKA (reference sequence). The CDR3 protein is CSARSGSGTDTQYF. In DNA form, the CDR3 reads TGCAGTGCTCGTAGCGGGAGTGGCACAGATACGCAGTATTTT.

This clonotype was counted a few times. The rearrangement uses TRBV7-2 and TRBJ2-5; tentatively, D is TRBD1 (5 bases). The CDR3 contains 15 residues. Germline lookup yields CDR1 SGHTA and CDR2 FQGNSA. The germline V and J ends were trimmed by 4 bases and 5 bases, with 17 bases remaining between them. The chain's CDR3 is CASSSLARVPETQYF. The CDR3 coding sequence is TGTGCCAGCAGCTCCCTTGCCAGGGTTCCTGAGACCCAGTACTTC.

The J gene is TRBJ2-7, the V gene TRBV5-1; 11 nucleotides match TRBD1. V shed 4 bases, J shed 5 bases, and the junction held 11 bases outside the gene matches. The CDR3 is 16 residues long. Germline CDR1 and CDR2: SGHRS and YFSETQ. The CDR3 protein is CASSQEPGQGVDEQYF. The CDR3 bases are TGCGCCAGCAGCCAAGAACCGGGACAGGGGGTTGACGAGCAGTACTTC.

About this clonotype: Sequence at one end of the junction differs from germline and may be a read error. Here the CDR3 DNA reads TGTGCCAGCAGCCTACAGGGGCGCTCCTACGGGCAGTACTTC. Translating it yields CASSLQGRSYGQYF. The chain uses TRBV9 and TRBJ2-7; 7 nucleotides match TRBD1. The CDR3 contains 14 residues. Germline-derived CDR1 and CDR2 are SGDLS and YYNGEE.

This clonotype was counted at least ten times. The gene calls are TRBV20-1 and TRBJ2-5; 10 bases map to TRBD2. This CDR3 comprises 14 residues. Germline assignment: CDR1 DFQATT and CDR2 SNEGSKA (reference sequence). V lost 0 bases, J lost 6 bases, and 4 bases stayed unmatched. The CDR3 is CSAREASGGQTQYF. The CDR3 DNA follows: TGCAGTGCTAGAGAGGCTAGCGGGGGACAGACCCAGTACTTC.

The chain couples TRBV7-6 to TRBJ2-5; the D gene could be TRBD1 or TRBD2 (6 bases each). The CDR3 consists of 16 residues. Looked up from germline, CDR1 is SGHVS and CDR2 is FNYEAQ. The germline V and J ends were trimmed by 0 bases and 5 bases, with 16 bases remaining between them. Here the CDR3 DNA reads TGTGCCAGCAGCTTAGCTCCCCCGGGGGCGGGTGAGACCCAGTACTTC. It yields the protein CASSLAPPGAGETQYF.

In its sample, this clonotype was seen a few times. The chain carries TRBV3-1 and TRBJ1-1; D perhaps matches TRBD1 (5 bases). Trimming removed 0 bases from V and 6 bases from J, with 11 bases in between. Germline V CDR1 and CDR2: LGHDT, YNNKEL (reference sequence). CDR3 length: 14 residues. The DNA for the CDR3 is TGTGCCAGCAGCCAAGAGGAAGACAGTTCTGAAGCTTTCTTT. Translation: CASSQEEDSSEAFF. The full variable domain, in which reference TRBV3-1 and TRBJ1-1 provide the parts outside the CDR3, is DTAVSQTPKYLVTQMGNDKSIKCEQNLGHDTMYWYKQDSKKFLKIMFSYNNKELIINETVPNRFSPKSPDKAHLNLHINSLELGDSAVYFCASSQEEDSSEAFFGQGTRLTVV.

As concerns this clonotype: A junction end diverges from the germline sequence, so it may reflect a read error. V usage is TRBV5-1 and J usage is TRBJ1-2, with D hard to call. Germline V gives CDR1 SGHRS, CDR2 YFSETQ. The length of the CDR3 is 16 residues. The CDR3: CASSLVSRAENYAYTF. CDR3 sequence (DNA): TGCGCCAGCAGCTTGGTCTCCCGGGCAGAGAACTATGCCTACACCTTC.

The CDR3 bases are TGTGCCAGCAGCTTAGTGACAGGGACTTTGGACGAGCAGTACTTC. Protein: CASSLVTGTLDEQYF. The V call is TRBV7-9, the J call TRBJ2-7; perhaps TRBD1 as D (7 bases). The CDR3 consists of 15 residues. Trimming cost V 1 base and J 5 bases, with 15 bases left between them. From germline, CDR1 is SEHNR and CDR2 FQNEAQ (reference sequence).

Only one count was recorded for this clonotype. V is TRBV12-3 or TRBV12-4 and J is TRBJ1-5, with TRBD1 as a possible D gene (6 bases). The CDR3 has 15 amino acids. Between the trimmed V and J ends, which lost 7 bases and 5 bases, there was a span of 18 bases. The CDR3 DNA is TGTGCCAGCATAATAGGGGGTCTGGGAGATCAGCCCCAGCATTTT. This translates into CASIIGGLGDQPQHF.

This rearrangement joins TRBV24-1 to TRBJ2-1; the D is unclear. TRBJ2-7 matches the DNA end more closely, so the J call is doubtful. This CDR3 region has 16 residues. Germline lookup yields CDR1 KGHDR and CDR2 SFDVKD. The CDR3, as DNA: TGTGCCACCAGTGATTTGCAGGAGAGCTCCTACAATGAGCAGTACTTC. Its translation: CATSDLQESSYNEQYF.

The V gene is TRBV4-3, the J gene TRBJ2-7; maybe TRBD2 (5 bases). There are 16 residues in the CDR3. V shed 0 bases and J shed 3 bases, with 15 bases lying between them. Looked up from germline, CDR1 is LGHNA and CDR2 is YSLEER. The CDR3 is CASSQEHGPGSYEQYF. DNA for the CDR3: TGCGCCAGCAGCCAAGAACACGGACCGGGGAGCTACGAGCAGTACTTC.

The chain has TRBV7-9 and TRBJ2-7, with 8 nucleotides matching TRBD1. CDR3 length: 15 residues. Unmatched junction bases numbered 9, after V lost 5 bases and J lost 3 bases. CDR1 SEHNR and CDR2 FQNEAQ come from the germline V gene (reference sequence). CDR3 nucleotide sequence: TGTGCCAGCAGCAATTACAGGGACAGGAACTACGAGCAGTACTTC. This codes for CASSNYRDRNYEQYF.

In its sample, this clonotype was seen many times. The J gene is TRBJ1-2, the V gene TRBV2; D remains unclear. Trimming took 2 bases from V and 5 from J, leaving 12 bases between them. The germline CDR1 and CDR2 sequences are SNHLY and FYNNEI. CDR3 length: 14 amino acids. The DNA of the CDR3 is TGTGCCAGCAGTGAAACGCGCAAAGGGTATGGCTACACCTTC. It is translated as CASSETRKGYGYTF.

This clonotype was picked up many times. The CDR3, as DNA: TGCAGTCTCGGGCCGGCGGCTTTCTTT. Its translation: CSLGPAAFF. This chain joins TRBV20-1 and TRBJ1-1; D is undetermined. Trimming removed 8 bases from V and 11 bases from J, with 12 bases in between. The CDR3 totals 9 residues. From germline, CDR1 is DFQATT and CDR2 SNEGSKA (reference sequence).

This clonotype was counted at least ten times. The CDR3 is CASSSDSNTEAFF. DNA for the CDR3: TGTGCCAGCAGCTCCGACAGTAACACTGAAGCTTTCTTT. This sequence joins TRBV7-3 and TRBJ1-1; D is perhaps TRBD1 (5 bases). Per germline, CDR1 SGHTA and CDR2 FQGTGA. The germline V and J ends were trimmed by 4 bases and 2 bases, with 8 bases remaining between them. CDR3 size: 13 residues.

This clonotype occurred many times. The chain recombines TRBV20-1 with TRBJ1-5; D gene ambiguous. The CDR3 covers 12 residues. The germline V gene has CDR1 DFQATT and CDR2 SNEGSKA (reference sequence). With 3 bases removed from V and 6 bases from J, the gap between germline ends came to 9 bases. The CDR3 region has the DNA TGCAGTGCTAGGACCGTAGGTCAGCCCCAGCATTTT. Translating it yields CSARTVGQPQHF.

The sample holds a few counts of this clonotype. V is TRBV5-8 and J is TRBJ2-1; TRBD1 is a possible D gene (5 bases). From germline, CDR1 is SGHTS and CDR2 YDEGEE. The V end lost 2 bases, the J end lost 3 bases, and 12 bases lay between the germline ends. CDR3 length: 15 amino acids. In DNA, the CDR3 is TGTGCCAGCAGCTTACTGCAGGGAAGCTACAATGAGCAGTTCTTC. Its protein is CASSLLQGSYNEQFF.

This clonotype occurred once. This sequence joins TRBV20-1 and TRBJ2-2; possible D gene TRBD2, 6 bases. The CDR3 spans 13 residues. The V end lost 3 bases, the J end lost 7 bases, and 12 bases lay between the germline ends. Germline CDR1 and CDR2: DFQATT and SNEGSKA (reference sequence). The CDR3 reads CSASPGVHGELFF. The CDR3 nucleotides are TGCAGTGCTAGCCCGGGGGTTCACGGGGAGCTGTTTTTT.

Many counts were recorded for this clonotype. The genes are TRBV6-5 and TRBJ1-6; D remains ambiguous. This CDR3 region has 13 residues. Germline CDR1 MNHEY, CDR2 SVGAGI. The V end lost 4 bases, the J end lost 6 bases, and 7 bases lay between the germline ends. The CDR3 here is CASSSAPNSPLHF. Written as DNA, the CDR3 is TGTGCCAGCAGTTCCGCTCCTAATTCACCCCTCCACTTT.

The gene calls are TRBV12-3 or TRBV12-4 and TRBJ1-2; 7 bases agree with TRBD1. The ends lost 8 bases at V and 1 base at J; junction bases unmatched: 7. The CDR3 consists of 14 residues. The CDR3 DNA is TGTGCCAGCGGCCGAGGACAGGTTAACTATGGCTACACCTTC. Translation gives CASGRGQVNYGYTF.

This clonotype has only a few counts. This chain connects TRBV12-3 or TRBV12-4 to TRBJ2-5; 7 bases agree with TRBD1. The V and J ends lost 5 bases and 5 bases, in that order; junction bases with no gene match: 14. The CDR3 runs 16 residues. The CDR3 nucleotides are TGTGCCAGCAGTCCACCGGGACAGACCATCGGCGAGACCCAGTACTTC. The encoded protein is CASSPPGQTIGETQYF.

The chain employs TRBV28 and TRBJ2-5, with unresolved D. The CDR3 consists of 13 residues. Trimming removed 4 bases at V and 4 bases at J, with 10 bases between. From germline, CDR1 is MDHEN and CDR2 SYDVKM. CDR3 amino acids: CASSSSPGETQYF. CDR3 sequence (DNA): TGTGCCAGCAGTTCCTCCCCGGGAGAGACCCAGTACTTC.